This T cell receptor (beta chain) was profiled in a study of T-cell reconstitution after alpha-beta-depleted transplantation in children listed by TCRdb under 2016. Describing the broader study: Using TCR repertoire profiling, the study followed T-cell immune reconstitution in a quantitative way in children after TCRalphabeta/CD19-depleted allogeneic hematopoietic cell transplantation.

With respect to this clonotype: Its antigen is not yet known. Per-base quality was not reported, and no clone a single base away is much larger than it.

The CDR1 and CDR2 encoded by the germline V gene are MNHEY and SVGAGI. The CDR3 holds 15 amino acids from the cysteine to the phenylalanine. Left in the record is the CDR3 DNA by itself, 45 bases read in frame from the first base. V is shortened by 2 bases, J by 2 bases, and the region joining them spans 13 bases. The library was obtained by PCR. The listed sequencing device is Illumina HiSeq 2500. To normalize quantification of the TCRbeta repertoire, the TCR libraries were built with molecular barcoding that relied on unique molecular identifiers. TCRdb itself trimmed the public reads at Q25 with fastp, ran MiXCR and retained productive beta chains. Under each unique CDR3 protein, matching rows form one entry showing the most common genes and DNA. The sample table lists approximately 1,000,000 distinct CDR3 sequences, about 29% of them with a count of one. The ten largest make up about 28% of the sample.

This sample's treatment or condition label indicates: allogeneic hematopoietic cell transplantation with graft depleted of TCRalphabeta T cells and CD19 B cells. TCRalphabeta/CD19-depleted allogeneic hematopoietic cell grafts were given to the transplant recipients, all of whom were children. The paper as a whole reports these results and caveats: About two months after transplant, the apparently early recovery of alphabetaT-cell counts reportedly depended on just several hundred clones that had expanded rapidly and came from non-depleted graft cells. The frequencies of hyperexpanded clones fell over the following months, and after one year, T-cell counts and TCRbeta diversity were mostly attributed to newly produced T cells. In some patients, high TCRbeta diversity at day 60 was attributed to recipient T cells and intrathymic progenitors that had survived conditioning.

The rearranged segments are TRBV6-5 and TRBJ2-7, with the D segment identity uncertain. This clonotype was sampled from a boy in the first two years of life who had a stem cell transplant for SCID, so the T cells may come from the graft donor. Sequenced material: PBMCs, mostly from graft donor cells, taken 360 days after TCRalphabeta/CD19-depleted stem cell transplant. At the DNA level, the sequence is TGTGCCAGCAGTTACGGGTTGGGCTTTCCCTACGAGCAGTACTTC. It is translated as CASSYGLGFPYEQYF.